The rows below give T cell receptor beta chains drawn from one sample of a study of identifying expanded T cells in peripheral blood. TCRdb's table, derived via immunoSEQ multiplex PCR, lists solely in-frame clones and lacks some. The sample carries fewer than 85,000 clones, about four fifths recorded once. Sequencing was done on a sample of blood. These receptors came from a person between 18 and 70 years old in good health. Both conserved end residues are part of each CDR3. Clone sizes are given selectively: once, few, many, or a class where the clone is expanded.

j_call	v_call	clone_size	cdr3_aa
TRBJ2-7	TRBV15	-	CATSSNEEGTPYEQYF
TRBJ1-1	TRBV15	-	CATSREGDTEAFF
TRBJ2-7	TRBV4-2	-	CASSLLLAGANEQYF
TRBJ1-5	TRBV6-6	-	CASSWGLGQPQHF
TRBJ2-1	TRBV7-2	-	CASSLGPGNEQFF
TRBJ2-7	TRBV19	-	CASSIQTGEEQYF
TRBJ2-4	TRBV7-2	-	CASSLARWQGENIQYF
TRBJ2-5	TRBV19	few	CASSVGQSETQYF
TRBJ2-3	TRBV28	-	CASSSRGRYADTQYF
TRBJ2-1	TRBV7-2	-	CASSLAASGSLNEQFF
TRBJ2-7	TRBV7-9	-	CASSLKIYEQYF
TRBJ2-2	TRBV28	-	CASIGQNTGELFF
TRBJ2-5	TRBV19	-	CATTKGTSGTPETQYF
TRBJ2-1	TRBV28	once	CASSFKQKTYNEQFF
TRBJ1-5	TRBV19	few	CASSIGFLRNSNQPQHF
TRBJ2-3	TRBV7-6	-	CASSLGGESSDTQYF
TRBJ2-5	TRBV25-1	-	CASSDPTSGSGRTQYF
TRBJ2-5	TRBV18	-	CASSPPGQQETQYF
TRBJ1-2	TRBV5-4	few	CASSPGGGNGYTF
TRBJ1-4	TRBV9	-	CASSVGQGGTNEKLFF
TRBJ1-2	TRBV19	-	CASHDRGSMGYTF
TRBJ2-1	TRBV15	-	CATSRVAYEYNEQFF
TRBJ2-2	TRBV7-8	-	CASSLLGTGVLASNTGELFF
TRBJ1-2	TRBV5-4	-	CASSLWDRGDGYTF
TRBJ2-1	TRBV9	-	CASSVMEGGSNEQFF
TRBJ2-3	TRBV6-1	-	CASSDRADTQYF
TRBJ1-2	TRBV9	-	CASSVDQTSTIYGYTF
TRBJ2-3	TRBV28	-	CASSLSGQGTDTQYF
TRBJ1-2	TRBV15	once	CATSNPKAGDYGYTF
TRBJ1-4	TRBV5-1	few	CASSLDEKLFF
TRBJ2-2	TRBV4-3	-	CASSPRPGQGTVGELFF
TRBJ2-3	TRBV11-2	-	CASSTVAGLDTQYF
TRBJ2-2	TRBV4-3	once	CASSQELPVGGPRDGELFF
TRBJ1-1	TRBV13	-	CASSAQSEAFF
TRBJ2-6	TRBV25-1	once	CASSEYSGPDGANVLTF
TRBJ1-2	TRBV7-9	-	CASSLATLQGEEGGYGYTF
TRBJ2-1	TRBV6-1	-	CASRLTGPYNEQFF
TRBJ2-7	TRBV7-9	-	CASSLGTGQAYEQYF
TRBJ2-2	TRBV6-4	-	CASSVTETGELFF
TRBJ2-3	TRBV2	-	CASTPFSGGTDTQYF
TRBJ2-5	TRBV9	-	CASSVATGGSGTQYF